These 25 T cell receptor beta chains came from one sample sequenced in a study of technical replicates of blood from several donors. Here immunoSEQ multiplex PCR was the method, and the copy in TCRdb shows in-frame clones only, minus some. The sample has 60,000 to 80,000 clones; roughly 92% are singletons. The sample comprised PBMCs. The origin of the receptors is a human donor in good health. Some clones in this sample may be carry-over from other donors' samples.

The chain recombines TRBV5-1 with TRBJ2-5, with 7 bases identical to TRBD1. The V and J ends lost 3 bases and 5 bases, in that order; junction bases with no gene match: 10. Germline loops: CDR1 SGHRS, CDR2 YFSETQ. This CDR3 spans 15 amino acids. CDR3 in amino acids: CASSSGQYIRETQYF. The DNA of the CDR3 is TGCGCCAGCAGCTCGGGACAGTACATCCGGGAGACCCAGTACTTC.

This rearrangement joins TRBV30 to TRBJ2-5; D perhaps matches TRBD2 (7 bases). Germline CDR1 is GTSNPN and CDR2 is SVGIG (reference sequence). Trimming removed 8 bases at V and 0 bases at J, with 13 bases between. This CDR3 is 13 amino acids long. In nucleotides, the CDR3 is TGTGCCCACCAAGGGGGGGACCAAGAGACCCAGTACTTC. It encodes CAHQGGDQETQYF.

This clone was observed a single time. This chain uses TRBV5-1 with TRBJ2-3; 7 nucleotides match TRBD2. CDR1 SGHRS and CDR2 YFSETQ come from the germline V gene. Losses at the gene ends were 1 base for V and 4 bases for J; bases not matched to a gene: 9. The CDR3 sequence is 16 residues long. The CDR3 here is CASSLKSSGIADTQYF. The CDR3 bases are TGCGCCAGCAGCTTGAAGTCAAGCGGGATAGCAGATACGCAGTATTTT.

CDR3 nucleotide sequence: TGCGCCAGCAGCAGAGGGGGCTGGGAGACCCAGTACTTC. Its protein product is CASSRGGWETQYF. The V and J genes are TRBV5-1 and TRBJ2-5, with TRBD1 identical over 7 bases. V dropped 4 bases and J dropped 5; count of bases not matched to a gene: 5. The length of the CDR3 is 13 residues. CDR1 is SGHRS and CDR2 is YFSETQ in the germline V gene.

V usage is TRBV5-1 and J usage is TRBJ2-2, with 11 bases fitting TRBD2. The CDR3 has 16 amino acids. Germline values: CDR1 SGHRS, CDR2 YFSETQ. With V trimmed by 8 bases and J by 6 bases, 12 bases remained unmatched. The CDR3 region is CASKPRLAGSAGELFF. The DNA of the CDR3 is TGCGCCAGTAAACCCCGACTAGCGGGAAGCGCCGGGGAGCTGTTTTTT. The whole variable domain, filled in from reference TRBV5-1 and TRBJ2-2, reads KAGVTQTPRYLIKTRGQQVTLSCSPISGHRSVSWYQQTPGQGLQFLFEYFSETQRNKGNFPGRFSGRQFSNSRSEMNVSTLELGDSALYLCASKPRLAGSAGELFFGEGSRLTVL.

The chain employs TRBV6-5 and TRBJ2-3; TRBD2 aligns across 13 bases. This CDR3 is built from 16 residues. Germline V CDR1 and CDR2: MNHEY, SVGAGI. The V segment lost 4 bases and the J segment 2 bases; nucleotides outside the gene matches: 3. CDR3 DNA sequence: TGTGCCAGCAGTTCCGGGACTAGCGGGATCACAGATACGCAGTATTTT. This encodes CASSSGTSGITDTQYF.

Here the CDR3 reads CASSTRTGADTQYF. The CDR3 DNA is TGTGCCAGCAGCACCCGGACAGGAGCAGATACGCAGTATTTT. The chain employs TRBV9 and TRBJ2-3, with TRBD1 identical over 7 bases. Trimming removed 4 bases from V and 4 bases from J; junction bases left unmatched: 6. This CDR3 contains 14 residues. CDR1 is SGDLS, CDR2 YYNGEE, per germline.

The chain carries TRBV19 and TRBJ2-5; tentatively, D is TRBD2 (7 bases). V lost 4 bases to trimming and J lost 11 bases, with 20 bases between them. In germline, CDR1 is LNHDA, CDR2 SQIVND (reference sequence). The length of the CDR3 is 14 residues. The CDR3 region is CASSTGLPGGQQYF. In nucleotides, the CDR3 is TGTGCCAGTAGTACCGGACTACCCGGGGGGCAGCAGTACTTC.

This clone has only one observation. The V gene is TRBV7-8, the J gene TRBJ2-1; D unresolved. Germline V gene lookup returns CDR1 SGHVS and CDR2 FQNEAQ. The CDR3 totals 15 residues. Deletions cut 2 bases from V and 4 bases from J, with 12 bases between. The CDR3 sequence: CASSLNIARYNEQFF. The CDR3 bases are TGTGCCAGCAGCTTAAACATCGCGCGGTACAATGAGCAGTTCTTC.

This rearrangement joins TRBV4-1 to TRBJ2-7, with 7 bases lining up with TRBD2. V gave up 2 bases and J gave up 6 bases; unmatched junction bases: 7. Germline V gene sequence: CDR1 MGHRA, CDR2 YSYEKL. CDR3 length: 14 residues. The CDR3 protein is CASSQSELAFEQYF. For the CDR3, the DNA is TGCGCCAGCAGCCAATCAGAACTAGCGTTCGAGCAGTACTTC.

This clone was detected only once. The J gene is TRBJ1-2, the V gene TRBV7-2; weak D call: TRBD1 (6 bases). V lost 1 base, J lost 5 bases, and 20 bases lay in between. This CDR3 has 17 residues. Per the germline V gene, CDR1 is SGHTA and CDR2 is FQGNSA. The CDR3 protein is CASSLEGRGGFWYGYTF. CDR3 bases: TGTGCCAGCAGCTTAGAGGGGCGAGGGGGTTTTTGGTATGGCTACACCTTC. Filled out from reference TRBV7-2 and TRBJ1-2, the complete variable domain reads GAGVSQSPSNKVTEKGKDVELRCDPISGHTALYWYRQSLGQGLEFLIYFQGNSAPDKSGLPSDRFSAERTGGSVSTLTIQRTQQEDSAVYLCASSLEGRGGFWYGYTFGSGTRLTVV.

This rearrangement joins TRBV5-5 to TRBJ2-7; TRBD1 agrees at 8 bases. The CDR3 extends over 14 amino acids. V shed 3 bases and J 2 bases; nucleotides not matched to a gene: 4. CDR1 and CDR2 (germline): SGHKS, YYEKEE (reference sequence). The CDR3 sequence: CASSWGTGAYEQYF. The CDR3 DNA is TGTGCCAGCAGCTGGGGGACAGGCGCCTACGAGCAGTACTTC.

This clone showed up just once. V gene TRBV25-1 combines with J gene TRBJ1-1, with D unclear. The V gene's germline CDR1 is MGHDK and CDR2 SYGVNS. V was cut by 8 bases and J by 1 base, with 14 bases left in between. This CDR3 is built from 14 residues. The CDR3 region has the DNA TGTGCCAGCCTCCCATGGTCGGGGAACACTGAAGCTTTCTTT. This encodes CASLPWSGNTEAFF.

The chain recombines TRBV4-3 with TRBJ1-2; no firm D call. V was cut by 1 base and J by 3 bases, with 12 bases left in between. The CDR3 consists of 15 residues. Germline V CDR1 and CDR2: LGHNA, YSLEER. CDR3 sequence (DNA): TGCGCCAGCAGCCAAGGAATCAGGACTCACTATGGCTACACCTTC. Translating gives CASSQGIRTHYGYTF.

V and J are TRBV7-6 and TRBJ2-5, with a tentative D call TRBD2 (5 bases). V was cut by 4 bases and J by 3 bases, with 15 bases left in between. CDR1 is SGHVS, CDR2 FNYEAQ, per germline. The CDR3 has 15 amino acids. The CDR3 coding sequence is TGTGCCAGCAGCTCCCCGTCAGGACTGGAAGAGACCCAGTACTTC. Encoded protein: CASSSPSGLEETQYF.

V gene TRBV5-8 combines with J gene TRBJ2-2; D not resolved. The CDR3 contains 12 residues. Germline V gene lookup returns CDR1 SGHTS and CDR2 YDEGEE. Trimming removed 3 bases from V and 3 bases from J, with 3 bases in between. The CDR3 region is CASSYYTGELFF. CDR3 bases: TGTGCCAGCAGCTACTACACCGGGGAGCTGTTTTTT.

The V and J genes are TRBV29-1 and TRBJ2-1; 12 bases fit TRBD2. V trimming: 8 bases; J trimming: 2 bases; junction bases outside the gene matches: 7. Germline lookup yields CDR1 SQVTM and CDR2 ANQGSEA. The CDR3 contains 15 residues. The CDR3 sequence: CSHRLAGGPYNEQFF. DNA of the CDR3: TGCAGCCATAGGCTAGCGGGAGGGCCCTACAATGAGCAGTTCTTC.

The chain has TRBV4-1 and TRBJ1-6; 8 nucleotides line up with TRBD1. The CDR3 consists of 15 residues. Per the germline V gene, CDR1 is MGHRA and CDR2 is YSYEKL. With V trimmed by 4 bases and J by 4 bases, 3 bases remained unmatched. CDR3 bases: TGCGCCAGCAGCCTGACAGGGGCGTATAATTCACCCCTCCACTTT. It codes for CASSLTGAYNSPLHF.

The rearrangement joins TRBV27 to TRBJ1-3; 9 bases are shared with TRBD1. The V segment lost 3 bases and the J segment 4 bases; nucleotides outside the gene matches: 13. Germline-derived CDR1 and CDR2 are MNHEY and SMNVEV (reference sequence). The CDR3 sequence is 18 residues long. CDR3 bases: TGTGCCAGCAGTTTGTGGGACAGGGTTACACGAACAGGAAACACCATATATTTT. Amino acids: CASSLWDRVTRTGNTIYF.

The gene calls are TRBV29-1 and TRBJ2-3, with D perhaps TRBD2 (6 bases). There are 13 residues in the CDR3. CDR1 is SQVTM and CDR2 is ANQGSEA in the germline V gene. Trimming removed 1 base from V and 4 bases from J, with 9 bases in between. The CDR3 coding sequence is TGCAGCGTTGAAGCGGGAGCGGCAGATACGCAGTATTTT. The encoded protein is CSVEAGAADTQYF.

The V call is TRBV10-3, the J call TRBJ2-5, with 12 nucleotides matching TRBD2. The CDR3 totals 14 residues. Looked up from germline, CDR1 is ENHRY and CDR2 is SYGVKD. V was clipped by 4 bases and J by 3 bases; unmatched bases: 0. CDR3 sequence (DNA): TGTGCCATCAGTGGGACTAGCGGGAAAGAGACCCAGTACTTC. Translation: CAISGTSGKETQYF.

This rearrangement joins TRBV19 to TRBJ2-7; possibly TRBD2 for D (5 bases). The CDR3 extends over 13 amino acids. Germline lookup yields CDR1 LNHDA and CDR2 SQIVND (reference sequence). The germline V and J ends were trimmed by 5 bases and 6 bases, with 14 bases remaining between them. The CDR3 sequence is CASSPSRVSEQYF. The CDR3 DNA reads TGTGCCAGTAGTCCCTCGAGGGTGAGCGAGCAGTACTTC. Looking up the rest from reference TRBV19 and TRBJ2-7 gives the full variable domain: DGGITQSPKYLFRKEGQNVTLSCEQNLNHDAMYWYRQDPGQGLRLIYYSQIVNDFQKGDIAEGYSVSREKKESFPLTVTSAQKNPTAFYLCASSPSRVSEQYFGPGTRLTVT.

The chain recombines TRBV10-1 with TRBJ2-7, with 9 bases matching TRBD1. Per the germline V gene, CDR1 is WNHNN and CDR2 is SYGVQD (reference sequence). The CDR3 totals 14 residues. With 8 bases clipped from V and 4 bases from J, the junction kept 9 bases outside the gene matches. DNA for the CDR3: TGCGCCAGCCTTTTGGGGACAGGGTCATACGAGCAGTACTTC. Protein product: CASLLGTGSYEQYF.

J is TRBJ2-7 and V is TRBV30; TRBD2 agrees at 8 bases. The CDR3 sequence is 12 residues long. Germline CDR1 is GTSNPN and CDR2 is SVGIG (reference sequence). With V trimmed by 5 bases and J by 4 bases, 4 bases remained unmatched. The CDR3 nucleotides are TGTGCCTGGGGGACTAGAACGTACGAGCAGTACTTC. Translation: CAWGTRTYEQYF.

The V call is TRBV9, the J call TRBJ1-6; weak D call: TRBD1 (5 bases). The CDR3 totals 15 residues. Germline V gene lookup returns CDR1 SGDLS and CDR2 YYNGEE. Trimming left V 0 bases short and J 10 bases short, with 14 bases between. CDR3 loop: CASSVAGGSQSPLHF. The CDR3 nucleotides read TGTGCCAGCAGCGTAGCGGGGGGGAGTCAGTCACCCCTCCACTTT.